This paragraph covers one T cell receptor (beta chain) sequence. Method: immunoSEQ multiplex PCR; TCRdb's copy keeps in-frame clones and lacks some. The sample gives around 290,000 clones, nearly 90% of which show up once; around 0.92% is in the top ten. Trimming removed 3 bases from V and 5 bases from J; junction bases left unmatched: 10. The CDR3 extends over 18 amino acids. Germline V gives CDR1 SGHAT, CDR2 FQNNGV. Participant age was about 18 to 89 years, and participants resided in fewer than 25 US areas. The entry originates in a study of blood T cell repertoires in COVID-19. Background on the study: The analysed material was cDNA or gDNA that came from T cells, B-cell-depleted T cells, or PBMCs.

The sample comprised PBMCs or T cells enriched from blood (not recorded which). This clonotype originated in a woman in her twenties or thirties who had recovered from COVID-19. The rearrangement uses TRBV11-2 and TRBJ2-5, with 15 bases identical to TRBD2. CDR3 protein: CASSFRRTSGRARETQYF. DNA for the CDR3: TGTGCCAGCAGCTTCCGACGGACTAGCGGGAGGGCCAGGGAGACCCAGTACTTC. The entire variable domain, with the rest obtained from reference TRBV11-2 and TRBJ2-5, is as follows: EAGVAQSPRYKIIEKRQSVAFWCNPISGHATLYWYQQILGQGPKLLIQFQNNGVVDDSQLPKDRFSAERLKGVDSTLKIQPAKLEDSAVYLCASSFRRTSGRARETQYFGPGTRLLVL.